The 30 T cell receptor beta chains presented below share a single source sample, sequenced in a study of T-cell reconstitution after alpha-beta-depleted transplantation in children. Library preparation (for TCRbeta) was performed with unique molecular identifiers. TCRdb used MiXCR to reprocess the PCR reads, holding one entry per CDR3 protein. The sample has approximately 640,000 distinct CDR3 sequences; approximately 15% are singletons. Specimen: PBMCs from the stem cell graft donor, collected from the stem cell graft. These receptors all come from a human donor who donated a stem cell graft to a child with acute myeloid leukemia.

The table lists this clonotype with many counts. The CDR3 nucleotides are TGCAGCGTCGTGGGGGGAGAGACCCAGTACTTC. This encodes CSVVGGETQYF. V is TRBV29-1 and J is TRBJ2-5; D is perhaps TRBD2 (6 bases). The CDR3 is 11 amino acids. From germline, CDR1 is SQVTM and CDR2 ANQGSEA. With 6 bases removed from V and 4 bases from J, the gap between germline ends came to 9 bases.

This clonotype occurred many times. This rearrangement joins TRBV7-2 to TRBJ2-1; D is undetermined. This CDR3 spans 11 amino acids. The germline V gene has CDR1 SGHTA and CDR2 FQGNSA. V gave up 5 bases and J gave up 8 bases, with 7 bases separating them. The CDR3 DNA reads as TGTGCCAGCAGCGCAACCTATGAGCAGTTCTTC. Its protein product is CASSATYEQFF.

This clonotype was seen a few times. This chain uses TRBV25-1 with TRBJ1-2; D perhaps matches TRBD1 (5 bases). V lost 0 bases, J lost 3 bases, and 8 bases lay in between. CDR3 length: 14 amino acids. From germline, CDR1 is MGHDK and CDR2 SYGVNS. CDR3 sequence (DNA): TGTGCCAGCAGTGAATATGGGGCGGACTATGGCTACACCTTC. The encoded protein is CASSEYGADYGYTF.

V usage is TRBV7-2 and J usage is TRBJ1-1; perhaps TRBD1 as D (5 bases). CDR1 is SGHTA, CDR2 FQGNSA, per germline. The CDR3 contains 16 residues. Between the trimmed V and J ends, which lost 3 bases and 3 bases, there was a span of 17 bases. CDR3 in amino acids: CASSFATRVLDTEAFF. The CDR3, as DNA: TGTGCCAGCAGCTTCGCGACCAGGGTATTGGACACTGAAGCTTTCTTT.

About this clonotype itself: A read error is possible here, since a much larger clone lies one base away. The chain is built from TRBV21-1 and TRBJ1-2. TRBV21-1 is noted as a pseudogene. This CDR3 spans 13 amino acids. CDR3 amino acids: CASLPKLNYGDTF. CDR3 in DNA: TGTGCCAGCCTCCCCAAGCTGAACTATGGCGACACCTTC.

This clonotype was found many times. This chain connects TRBV20-1 to TRBJ2-3; 7 positions match TRBD2. Germline values: CDR1 DFQATT, CDR2 SNEGSKA (reference sequence). The CDR3 is 17 residues long. J lost 1 base, V lost 0 bases, and 10 bases had no gene match. Here the CDR3 reads CSARDDTTSRGTDTQYF. The CDR3 nucleotides read TGCAGTGCTAGAGACGACACGACTAGCCGAGGCACAGATACGCAGTATTTT.

This clonotype was seen ten or more times. The rearrangement links TRBV29-1 to TRBJ2-1; D gene unclear. Trimming shortened V by 8 bases and J by 0 bases, and 11 bases separated the two germline ends. There are 13 residues in the CDR3. Per germline, CDR1 SQVTM and CDR2 ANQGSEA. CDR3 sequence: CSLVRSSYNEQFF. The CDR3 DNA is TGCAGCTTGGTCCGTTCCTCCTACAATGAGCAGTTCTTC.

DNA for the CDR3: TGTGCCAGCAACCTCGCAGGAGAAAACATTCAGTACTTC. Translation: CASNLAGENIQYF. V usage is TRBV7-9 and J usage is TRBJ2-4; no firm D call. This CDR3 is built from 13 residues. V lost 7 bases, J lost 5 bases, and 12 bases lay in between. CDR1 SEHNR and CDR2 FQNEAQ come from the germline V gene (reference sequence). Using reference TRBV7-9 and TRBJ2-4 for the parts outside the CDR3, the full variable domain is DTGVSQNPRHKITKRGQNVTFRCDPISEHNRLYWYRQTLGQGPEFLTYFQNEAQLEKSRLLSDRFSAERPKGSFSTLEIQRTEQGDSAMYLCASNLAGENIQYFGAGTRLSVL.

This clonotype has at least ten counts. This chain connects TRBV29-1 to TRBJ1-2, with TRBD1 matching 7 bases. Germline CDR1 and CDR2: SQVTM and ANQGSEA. The CDR3 runs to 16 residues. V was clipped by 3 bases and J by 0 bases; unmatched bases: 10. The CDR3 protein is CSVDGQEERANYGYTF. CDR3 bases: TGCAGCGTTGATGGACAGGAGGAAAGGGCTAACTATGGCTACACCTTC.

The rearrangement joins TRBV2 to TRBJ2-1; D might be TRBD2 (5 bases). The CDR3 contains 15 residues. The V gene's germline CDR1 is SNHLY and CDR2 FYNNEI. V shed 3 bases and J shed 6 bases, with 15 bases lying between them. The CDR3 region has the DNA TGTGCCAGCAGTGAGAGGACTGCCTCGCCCAATGAGCAGTTCTTC. As protein: CASSERTASPNEQFF.

This clonotype was seen a handful of times. This chain links TRBV29-1 with TRBJ2-5; D gene uncertain. V was clipped by 8 bases and J by 4 bases, with 17 bases between them. Germline V gene data show CDR1 as SQVTM and CDR2 as ANQGSEA. This CDR3 is built from 13 residues. CDR3 bases: TGCAGCTGCCTAGGGCAGCTCCCAGAGACCCAGTACTTC. Protein sequence: CSCLGQLPETQYF.

This clonotype was recorded at least ten times. This chain uses TRBV2 with TRBJ2-7; TRBD1 might be the D (6 bases). The CDR3 extends over 12 amino acids. Per the germline V gene, CDR1 is SNHLY and CDR2 is FYNNEI. Trimming shortened V by 5 bases and J by 4 bases, and 9 bases separated the two germline ends. The CDR3 region is CASSFGQYEQYF. CDR3 DNA: TGTGCCAGCAGTTTCGGACAGTACGAGCAGTACTTC.

The sample holds many counts of this clonotype. The rearrangement uses TRBV5-1 and TRBJ2-1; 8 bases map to TRBD1. V shed 4 bases and J 3 bases; nucleotides not matched to a gene: 6. Germline V gene lookup returns CDR1 SGHRS and CDR2 YFSETQ. The CDR3 length is 15 residues. The CDR3 region has the DNA TGCGCCAGCAGCGTAACAGGGGGAGTCTACAATGAGCAGTTCTTC. Protein sequence: CASSVTGGVYNEQFF.

This chain links TRBV7-2 with TRBJ2-2; maybe TRBD1 (5 bases). V lost 0 bases, J lost 4 bases, and 12 bases lay in between. Germline CDR1 and CDR2: SGHTA and FQGNSA. The CDR3 is 16 amino acids. The CDR3 region is CASSLAVRASTGELFF. The CDR3 DNA reads TGTGCCAGCAGCTTAGCCGTCAGGGCGAGCACCGGGGAGCTGTTTTTT. Full variable domain (rest looked up from reference TRBV7-2 and TRBJ2-2): GAGVSQSPSNKVTEKGKDVELRCDPISGHTALYWYRQSLGQGLEFLIYFQGNSAPDKSGLPSDRFSAERTGGSVSTLTIQRTQQEDSAVYLCASSLAVRASTGELFFGEGSRLTVL.

The J gene is TRBJ2-3, the V gene TRBV4-1; TRBD2 agrees at 8 bases. Germline lookup yields CDR1 MGHRA and CDR2 YSYEKL. The trim removed 2 bases at V and 5 bases at J, leaving 3 bases unmatched. The CDR3 runs 14 residues. CDR3 in DNA: TGCGCCAGCAGCCAAACCGGGGGGGTAGATACGCAGTATTTT. Its translation: CASSQTGGVDTQYF.

Points on this clonotype: This sequence may be a read error, since a much larger clone differs from it by one base. The chain joins TRBV7-9 to TRBJ1-1; weak D call: TRBD1 (5 bases). The CDR3 covers 14 residues. V was pared by 5 bases and J by 3 bases, with 13 bases between. Germline loops: CDR1 SEHNR, CDR2 FQNEAQ (reference sequence). CDR3 DNA sequence: TGTGCCAGCAGCAGATTGGACATATACACTGAAGCTTTCTTT. It is translated as CASSRLDIYTEAFF. The variable domain in full, with the rest retrieved from reference TRBV7-9 and TRBJ1-1, is DTGVSQNPRHKITKRGQNVTFRCDPISEHNRLYWYRQTLGQGPEFLTYFQNEAQLEKSRLLSDRFSAERPKGSFSTLEIQRTEQGDSAMYLCASSRLDIYTEAFFGQGTRLTVV.

This clonotype was counted at least ten times. This chain uses TRBV12-3 or TRBV12-4 with TRBJ2-3, with no clear D. The CDR3 runs 13 residues. V was clipped by 7 bases and J by 2 bases, with 10 bases between them. This CDR3 is CASKNSLTDTQYF. The CDR3 DNA reads TGTGCCAGCAAGAATTCTCTCACAGATACGCAGTATTTT.

In its sample, this clonotype was seen a few times. The chain recombines TRBV24-1 with TRBJ2-7; D unresolved. V lost 4 bases, J lost 9 bases, and 15 bases lay in between. This CDR3 spans 13 amino acids. Germline CDR1 KGHDR, CDR2 SFDVKD. The CDR3 here is CATSEQLTTRQYF. DNA for the CDR3: TGTGCCACCAGTGAACAGCTCACTACGAGGCAGTACTTC.

The rearrangement links TRBV11-2 to TRBJ1-2; D may be TRBD1 (6 bases). The CDR3 length is 14 residues. Germline-derived CDR1 and CDR2 are SGHAT and FQNNGV. Trimming pared 5 bases from V and 8 bases from J, leaving 18 bases between. This CDR3 reads CASSPYRVGGGYTF. DNA for the CDR3: TGTGCCAGCAGCCCATACAGGGTGGGGGGAGGCTACACCTTC.

The chain joins TRBV6-1 to TRBJ2-7; 8 positions match TRBD1. The germline gives CDR1 MNHNS, CDR2 SASEGT. This CDR3 comprises 11 residues. V gave up 4 bases and J gave up 9 bases; unmatched junction bases: 2. CDR3 residues: CASSGGTGQYF. CDR3 bases: TGTGCCAGCAGTGGCGGGACAGGGCAGTACTTC.

The genes are TRBV30 and TRBJ2-3; no clear D. Germline CDR1 is GTSNPN and CDR2 is SVGIG (reference sequence). V was shortened by 0 bases and J by 1 base, with 5 bases between the two germline ends. The length of the CDR3 is 13 residues. DNA of the CDR3: TGTGCCTGGAGTGTATTGGGCACAGATACGCAGTATTTT. Translated, it gives CAWSVLGTDTQYF.

This clonotype appeared a few times. J is TRBJ2-2 and V is TRBV7-9; D might be TRBD1 (5 bases). The germline V gene encodes CDR1 SEHNR and CDR2 FQNEAQ (reference sequence). Trimming took off 7 bases at V and 0 bases at J, with 18 bases between the two ends. The CDR3 is made up of 17 amino acids. The CDR3 region has the DNA TGTGCCAGCAACGACAGAGGCTGGGGCTCGAACACCGGGGAGCTGTTTTTT. Translating it yields CASNDRGWGSNTGELFF.

This clonotype has at least ten counts. Germline is not matched at one junction end, which may reflect a read error. This chain joins TRBV9 and TRBJ1-6, with D unclear. CDR1 SGDLS and CDR2 YYNGEE come from the germline V gene. The CDR3 covers 14 residues. This CDR3 is CASSASSYNSPLHF. CDR3 coding DNA: TGCGCCAGCAGTGCAAGCTCCTATAATTCACCCCTCCACTTT.

The chain employs TRBV6-5 and TRBJ1-4; D gene uncertain. CDR3 length: 15 amino acids. Per the germline V gene, CDR1 is MNHEY and CDR2 is SVGAGI. The ends were cut back, 0 bases at V and 2 bases at J, with 7 bases in the middle. CDR3 sequence reads: CASSYSTSTNEKLFF. As DNA, the CDR3 is TGTGCCAGCAGTTACTCGACGTCTACTAATGAAAAACTGTTTTTT.

This clonotype was observed a handful of times. The V gene is TRBV11-2, the J gene TRBJ2-5; D uncertain. There are 12 residues in the CDR3. V shed 5 bases and J shed 3 bases, with 7 bases lying between them. CDR1 SGHAT and CDR2 FQNNGV come from the germline V gene. The CDR3 bases are TGTGCCAGCAGCACCCCGGAAGAGACCCAGTACTTC. This encodes CASSTPEETQYF.

This clonotype was counted many times. The chain employs TRBV7-2 and TRBJ1-5; TRBD1 is a possible D gene (5 bases). V was clipped by 5 bases and J by 1 base, with 18 bases between them. The CDR3 is 17 residues long. The germline gives CDR1 SGHTA, CDR2 FQGNSA. The CDR3 protein is CASSDAWDATSNQPQHF. Here the CDR3 DNA reads TGTGCCAGCAGCGACGCCTGGGACGCCACGAGCAATCAGCCCCAGCATTTT.

This clonotype was counted many times. The CDR3 here is CSARKGRAGDQETQYF. The DNA of the CDR3 is TGCAGTGCTAGAAAGGGCCGGGCGGGGGATCAAGAGACCCAGTACTTC. This chain joins TRBV20-1 and TRBJ2-5, with 7 bases matching TRBD2. CDR1 is DFQATT, CDR2 SNEGSKA, per germline (reference sequence). The CDR3 totals 16 residues. V was clipped by 2 bases and J by 2 bases; unmatched bases: 11.

The chain is built from TRBV25-1 and TRBJ2-5; a possible D gene is TRBD1 (6 bases). Trimming stripped 1 base from V and 0 bases from J, with 9 bases between. The CDR3 has 15 amino acids. Germline-derived CDR1 and CDR2 are MGHDK and SYGVNS. The CDR3 bases are TGTGCCAGCAGTGAATCATGGACAGACCAAGAGACCCAGTACTTC. It encodes CASSESWTDQETQYF. The full variable domain, its missing parts supplied by reference TRBV25-1 and TRBJ2-5, is EADIYQTPRYLVIGTGKKITLECSQTMGHDKMYWYQQDPGMELHLIHYSYGVNSTEKGDLSSESTVSRIRTEHFPLTLESARPSHTSQYLCASSESWTDQETQYFGPGTRLLVL.

This clonotype was seen a few times. The rearrangement uses TRBV15 and TRBJ2-3; tentative D call: TRBD2 (6 bases). This CDR3 spans 16 amino acids. The V and J ends lost 0 bases and 3 bases respectively, with 13 bases between them. The germline V gene has CDR1 LNHNV and CDR2 YYDKDF (reference sequence). This CDR3 reads CATSRDLEGSTDTQYF. The CDR3 DNA reads as TGTGCCACCAGCAGAGATTTGGAGGGGAGTACAGATACGCAGTATTTT.

Many counts were recorded for this clonotype. The chain recombines TRBV29-1 with TRBJ1-1, with TRBD1 as a possible D gene (6 bases). CDR3 length equals 14 residues. CDR1 SQVTM and CDR2 ANQGSEA come from the germline V gene. The germline V and J ends were trimmed by 5 bases and 1 base, with 14 bases remaining between them. CDR3 DNA: TGCAGCGTTTCGATTGAGACAGGGAACACTGAAGCTTTCTTT. This codes for CSVSIETGNTEAFF.